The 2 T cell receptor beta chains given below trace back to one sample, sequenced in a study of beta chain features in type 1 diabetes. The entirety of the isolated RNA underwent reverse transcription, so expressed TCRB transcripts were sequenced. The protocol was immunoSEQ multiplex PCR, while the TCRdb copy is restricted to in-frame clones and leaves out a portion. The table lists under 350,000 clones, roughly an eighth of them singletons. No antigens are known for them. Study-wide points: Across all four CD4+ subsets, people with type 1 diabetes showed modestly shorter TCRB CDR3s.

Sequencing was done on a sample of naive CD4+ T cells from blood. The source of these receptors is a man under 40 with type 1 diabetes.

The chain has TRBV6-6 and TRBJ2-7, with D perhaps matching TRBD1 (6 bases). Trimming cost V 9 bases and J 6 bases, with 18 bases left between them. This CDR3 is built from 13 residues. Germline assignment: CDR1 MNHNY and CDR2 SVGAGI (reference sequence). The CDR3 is CASVARTGTEQYF. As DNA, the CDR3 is TGTGCCAGTGTCGCGCGTACAGGGACCGAGCAGTACTTC.

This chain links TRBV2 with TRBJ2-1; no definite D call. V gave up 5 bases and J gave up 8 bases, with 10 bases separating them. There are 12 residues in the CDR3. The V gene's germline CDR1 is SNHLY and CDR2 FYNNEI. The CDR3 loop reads CASSSDEDEQFF. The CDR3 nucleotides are TGTGCCAGCAGTAGTGACGAGGATGAGCAGTTCTTC.